The rows below give T cell receptor beta chains drawn from one sample of a study of tumor-infiltrating lymphocytes in primary liver carcinoma. TCRdb reprocessed the multiplex PCR reads with MiXCR, giving one entry per CDR3 protein. The table records 100,000 or so distinct CDR3 sequences, under 70% of them present only once. The sequenced sample was liver tumor tissue from sampling region 2. All receptors derive from a woman aged 60-70 years with primary liver carcinoma and hepatitis B virus infection. CDR3s include the opening cysteine and the closing phenylalanine or tryptophan. The D gene is left open where the match is weak. The size entry is marked missing in some rows and otherwise reads once, few, many or a size class.

abundance,len,j_gene,v_gene,d_gene,CDR3aa,CDR3nt
NA,15,TRBJ2-1,TRBV10-1,NA,CASSESTSVRDEQFF,TGCGCCAGTAGTGAGTCGACCAGCGTGCGGGATGAGCAGTTCTTC
NA,15,TRBJ1-2,TRBV11-2,NA,CASGSPATTNYGHTF,TGTGCCAGCGGCTCACCCGCGACCACCAACTATGGCCACACCTTC
many,14,TRBJ2-1,TRBV6-1,NA,CASSEIEVYNEQFF,TGTGCCAGCAGTGAAATTGAGGTATACAATGAGCAGTTCTTC
once,12,TRBJ1-2,TRBV6-6,NA,CANTPYEGGYTF,TGTGCCAACACCCCGTACGAGGGAGGCTACACCTTC
once,12,TRBJ2-3,TRBV20-1,TRBD2,CSARGGPDTQYF,TGCAGTGCTAGGGGAGGGCCAGATACGCAGTATTTT
NA,12,TRBJ2-7,TRBV20-1,NA,CSARDSRGEQYF,TGCAGTGCTAGAGATTCGAGAGGGGAGCAGTACTTC
few,13,TRBJ2-5,TRBV7-3,NA,CASSLTTQETQYF,TGTGCCAGCAGCTTAACTACACAAGAGACCCAGTACTTC
once,15,TRBJ2-5,TRBV5-1,TRBD1,CASNLGQGGVETQCF,TGCGCCAGCAACCTGGGACAGGGGGGTGTGGAGACCCAGTGCTTC
NA,15,TRBJ2-5,TRBV11-1,NA,CTSSLGVQVRETQYF,TGTACCAGCAGCTTGGGTGTACAAGTTCGAGAGACCCAGTACTTC
few,12,TRBJ1-2,TRBV28,NA,CASSLWGLGYTF,TGTGCCAGCAGTTTATGGGGACTTGGCTACACCTTC
NA,14,TRBJ2-7,TRBV28,TRBD2,CTSIGREGRYEQYF,TGTACCAGCATCGGGCGGGAGGGCCGCTACGAGCAGTACTTC
few,11,TRBJ1-2,TRBV12-3/TRBV12-4,NA,CASRREYDYTF,TGTGCCAGCAGGAGGGAATATGACTACACCTTC
NA,17,TRBJ2-1,TRBV6-5,NA,CANRHLSGSAACNEQFF,TGTGCCAACAGACACTTAAGTGGGAGTGCAGCCTGCAATGAGCAGTTCTTC
NA,14,TRBJ2-5,TRBV11-2,TRBD1,CASTWGQGEWTQYF,TGTGCCAGCACCTGGGGACAGGGGGAATGGACCCAGTACTTC
NA,11,TRBJ1-6,TRBV20-1,NA,CSASRDSPLHF,TGCAGTGCTAGTCGGGATTCACCCCTCCACTTT
NA,11,TRBJ1-2,TRBV29-1,TRBD1,CCGKTGDGYTF,TGCTGCGGTAAGACAGGGGATGGCTACACCTTC
NA,13,TRBJ2-7,TRBV29-1,TRBD1,CSVQWQGAGEQCF,TGCAGCGTTCAGTGGCAGGGGGCCGGCGAGCAGTGCTTC
few,13,TRBJ2-2,TRBV5-5,NA,CASGLGTTGELFF,TGTGCCAGCGGCCTCGGGACTACCGGGGAGCTGTTTTTT
NA,16,TRBJ2-1,TRBV28,NA,CACSTPAVGSYNEQFF,TGTGCCTGCAGTACCCCAGCGGTGGGGTCCTACAATGAGCAGTTCTTC
NA,17,TRBJ2-3,TRBV11-2,NA,CANSPPPRGKGTDTQYF,TGTGCCAACAGCCCGCCCCCCAGGGGCAAAGGAACAGATACGCAGTATTTC
NA,13,TRBJ2-1,TRBV11-2,NA,CASILPVHNEQFF,TGTGCCAGTATCTTGCCAGTTCATAACGAGCAGTTCTTC
NA,13,TRBJ2-2,TRBV12-3/TRBV12-4,NA,CASSWGDTGELFF,TGTGCCAGCAGTTGGGGTGACACCGGTGAGCTGTTTTTT
NA,13,TRBJ2-3,TRBV11-2,NA,CASSFGELDTQYF,TGTGCCAGTAGCTTCGGGGAGCTAGATACGCAGTATTTT
many,11,TRBJ2-1,TRBV28,NA,CASSTRRWSFF,TGTGCCAGCAGTACTAGAAGGTGGTCGTTCTTC
NA,17,TRBJ2-3,TRBV11-2,NA,CASNLGGLTYTPDTQYF,TGTGCCAGCAACTTAGGGGGACTAACGTACACACCAGATACGCAGTATTTT
once,11,TRBJ2-7,TRBV6-1,NA,CASGESRERYF,TGTGCCAGCGGTGAATCTCGCGAGCGGTACTTC
once,17,TRBJ2-1,TRBV5-6,TRBD2,CARSMYSPWSSGRGQFF,TGTGCCAGAAGCATGTACTCCCCTTGGAGTAGCGGGAGAGGGCAGTTCTTC
few,15,TRBJ2-7,TRBV2,TRBD1,CASSEVAGGGSRQYF,TGTGCCAGCAGTGAAGTAGCAGGGGGCGGCTCCCGGCAGTACTTC
NA,13,TRBJ2-7,TRBV10-2,NA,CASRVVGKRELYF,TGCGCCAGCAGAGTAGTGGGAAAGCGCGAGCTGTACTTC
many,16,TRBJ2-3,TRBV7-9,TRBD2,CASSLGLAGRTDTQYF,TGTGCCAGCAGCCTCGGACTAGCGGGACGCACAGATACGCAGTATTTT
NA,15,TRBJ2-2,TRBV12-5,NA,CASSQGGINTGELFF,TGTGCTAGTAGCCAGGGCGGAATTAACACCGGGGAGCTGTTTTTT
NA,14,TRBJ2-7,TRBV11-2,NA,CTSSLLPGRYEQYF,TGTACCAGCAGCCTGCTACCGGGCCGCTACGAGCAGTACTTC
NA,14,TRBJ1-1,TRBV11-1,NA,CACSPRGVGTEAFF,TGTGCCTGCAGCCCTAGGGGTGTAGGCACTGAAGCTTTCTTT
NA,15,TRBJ2-3,TRBV25-1,NA,CVSSDDERREDTQYF,TGTGTCAGCAGTGATGATGAGCGGAGGGAAGATACGCAGTATTTT
once,13,TRBJ2-7,TRBV19,NA,CVSSIGTAYEQYF,TGTGTCAGTAGTATTGGGACGGCGTACGAGCAGTACTTC
NA,15,TRBJ2-4,TRBV29-1,NA,CSVEDRGKIKNIQYF,TGTAGCGTTGAAGATCGTGGGAAGATTAAAAACATTCAGTACTTC
NA,16,TRBJ2-7,TRBV4-1,TRBD2,CASSQGSGRVGHEQYF,TGTGCCAGCAGCCAAGGAAGCGGGAGGGTCGGCCACGAGCAGTACTTC
many,13,TRBJ1-4,TRBV5-1,NA,CASSPGANEKLFF,TGCGCCAGCAGCCCGGGAGCGAATGAAAAACTGTTTTTT
NA,13,TRBJ1-1,TRBV29-1,NA,CSARAGGYIEAFF,TGCAGCGCCCGGGCCGGGGGATACATTGAAGCTTTCTTT
many,14,TRBJ2-7,TRBV5-1,NA,CASSLSRGQYEQYF,TGCGCCAGCAGCTTGTCCAGAGGGCAATACGAGCAGTACTTC
NA,13,TRBJ2-3,TRBV7-2,NA,CASSLANTDTQYF,TGTGCCAGCAGCTTAGCGAATACAGATACGCAGTATTTT
many,16,TRBJ1-4,TRBV4-2,NA,CASSQESKGADEKLFF,TGTGCCAGCAGCCAAGAGTCCAAGGGAGCGGATGAAAAACTGTTTTTT
once,18,TRBJ1-1,TRBV5-1,NA,CTSSLGRGDDGDNTEAFF,TGCACCAGCAGTTTGGGACGAGGAGACGATGGGGATAACACTGAAGCTTTCTTT
NA,14,TRBJ1-1,TRBV13,NA,CTSSLGRVNTEAFF,TGTACCAGCAGCTTAGGCCGGGTGAACACTGAAGCTTTCTTT
NA,12,TRBJ2-3,TRBV2,NA,CASKPDADTQYF,TGTGCCAGCAAACCGGATGCAGATACGCAGTATTTT
NA,13,TRBJ2-3,TRBV6-6,NA,CVSSTIRGDTQCF,TGTGTCAGCAGTACAATTAGGGGAGATACGCAGTGTTTT
NA,15,TRBJ1-1,TRBV28,NA,CASGASLGQGTEASF,TGCGCCAGCGGGGCGTCGCTCGGCCAGGGCACTGAAGCTTCCTTT
many,16,TRBJ2-3,TRBV6-1,TRBD1,CASSERGTGGTDTQYF,TGTGCCAGCAGTGAAAGAGGGACAGGGGGCACAGATACGCAGTATTTT
NA,17,TRBJ2-1,TRBV11-3,TRBD2,CASSLGRGEWGADVEFF,TGTGCCAGCAGCTTAGGTCGGGGGGAGTGGGGTGCCGATGTGGAGTTCTTC
many,13,TRBJ2-1,TRBV10-3,TRBD2,CAMGLAGANEQFF,TGTGCCATGGGACTAGCGGGAGCCAATGAGCAGTTCTTC
many,16,TRBJ2-7,TRBV29-1,NA,CSATTRGTHISYEQYF,TGCAGCGCCACTACCCGAGGGACACACATTTCATACGAGCAGTACTTC
NA,15,TRBJ2-7,TRBV11-2,NA,CASSPDPGHTSEQYF,TGTGCCAGCAGCCCAGACCCTGGTCATACGTCCGAGCAGTACTTC
NA,12,TRBJ1-1,TRBV12-3/TRBV12-4,TRBD1,CVSSRGLRGAFF,TGTGTTAGCAGCCGGGGCCTCAGGGGGGCTTTCTTT